Sequencing of this T cell receptor beta chain was carried out in a study of T-cell reconstitution after alpha-beta-depleted transplantation in children. CDR1 is DFQATT, CDR2 SNEGSKA, per germline (reference sequence). V was clipped by 5 bases and J by 1 base, with 11 bases between them. The CDR3 loop spans 13 amino acids. The library targeted TCRbeta and was prepared with unique molecular identifiers. TCRdb passed the PCR reads through MiXCR, listing each CDR3 protein once. There are some 600,000 distinct CDR3 sequences in the sample; 16% occur only once, and about 1.1% lies in the top ten. This clonotype showed up many times.

Material: PBMCs from the stem cell graft donor, obtained from the stem cell graft. This receptor was taken from a human donor who donated a stem cell graft to a child with acute myeloid leukemia. J is TRBJ2-5 and V is TRBV20-1; D is uncertain. CDR3 sequence (DNA): TGCAGTGCTGCTTCATTGGCCCAAGAGACCCAGTACTTC. This sequence encodes CSAASLAQETQYF.